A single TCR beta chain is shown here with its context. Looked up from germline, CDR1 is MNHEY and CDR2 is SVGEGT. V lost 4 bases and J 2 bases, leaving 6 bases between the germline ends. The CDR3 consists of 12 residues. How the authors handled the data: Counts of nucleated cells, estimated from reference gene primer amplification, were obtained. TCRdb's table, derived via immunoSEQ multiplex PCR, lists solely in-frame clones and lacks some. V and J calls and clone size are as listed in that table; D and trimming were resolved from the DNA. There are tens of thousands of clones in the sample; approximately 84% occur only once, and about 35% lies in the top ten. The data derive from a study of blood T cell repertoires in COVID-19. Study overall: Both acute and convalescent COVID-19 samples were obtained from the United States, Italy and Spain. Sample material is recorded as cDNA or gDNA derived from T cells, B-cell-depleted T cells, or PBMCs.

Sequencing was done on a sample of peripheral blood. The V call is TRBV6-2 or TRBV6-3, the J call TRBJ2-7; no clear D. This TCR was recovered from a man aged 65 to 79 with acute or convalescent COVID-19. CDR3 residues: CASSSTTYEQYF. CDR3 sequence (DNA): TGTGCCAGCAGTTCCACTACCTACGAGCAGTACTTC.